The clone carrying this T cell receptor beta chain was detected only a few times. This entry belongs to a study of T cells in Graves' hyperthyroidism and ophthalmopathy. Using RNA transcripts as the source, TCR beta CDR3 regions were amplified. Using the HTBI primer set, a first-round RT-PCR was run on the TCR CDR3. Each CDR3 protein gets one entry after TCRdb re-called the multiplex PCR reads with MiXCR. Of under 750,000 distinct CDR3 sequences listed, 15% to 20% are singletons. This TCR came from a woman between 50 and 59 years old with Graves' hyperthyroidism that later progressed to Graves' ophthalmopathy. Specimen: blood.

The CDR3 DNA sequence: TGTGCCTGGAGTGAAGACAGGGACAATGAAAAACTGTTTTTT. It yields the protein CAWSEDRDNEKLFF. V usage is TRBV30 and J usage is TRBJ1-4; 7 nucleotides match TRBD1. Germline CDR1 and CDR2: GTSNPN and SVGIG (reference sequence). The V gene end was trimmed by 1 base and the J gene end by 5 bases; junction bases not matched to a gene: 4. The CDR3 length is 14 residues.